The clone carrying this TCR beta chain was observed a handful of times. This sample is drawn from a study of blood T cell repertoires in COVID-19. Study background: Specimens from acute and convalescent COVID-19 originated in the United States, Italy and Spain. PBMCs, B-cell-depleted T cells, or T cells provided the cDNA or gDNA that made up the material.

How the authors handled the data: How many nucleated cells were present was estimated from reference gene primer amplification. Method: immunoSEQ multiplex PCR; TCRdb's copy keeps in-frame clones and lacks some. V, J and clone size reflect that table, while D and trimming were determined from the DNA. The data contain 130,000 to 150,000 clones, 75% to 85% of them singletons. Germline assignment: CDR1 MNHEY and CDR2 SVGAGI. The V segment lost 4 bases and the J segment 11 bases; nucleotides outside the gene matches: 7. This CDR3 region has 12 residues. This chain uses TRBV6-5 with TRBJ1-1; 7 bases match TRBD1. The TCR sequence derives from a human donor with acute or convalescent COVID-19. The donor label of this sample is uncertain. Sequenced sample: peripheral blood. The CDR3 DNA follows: TGTGCCAGCAGTTTATCGGGACAGAGGGCTTTCTTT. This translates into CASSLSGQRAFF.